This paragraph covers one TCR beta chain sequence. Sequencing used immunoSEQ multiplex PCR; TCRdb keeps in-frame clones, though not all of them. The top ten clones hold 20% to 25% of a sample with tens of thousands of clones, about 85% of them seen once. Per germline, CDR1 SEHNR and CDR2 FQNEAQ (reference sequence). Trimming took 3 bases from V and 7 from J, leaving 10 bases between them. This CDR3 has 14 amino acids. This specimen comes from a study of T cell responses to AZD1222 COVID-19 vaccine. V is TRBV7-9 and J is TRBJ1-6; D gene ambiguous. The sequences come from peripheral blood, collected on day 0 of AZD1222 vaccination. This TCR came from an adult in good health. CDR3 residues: CASSFDGPNSPLHF. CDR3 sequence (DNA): TGTGCCAGCAGCTTCGACGGGCCGAATTCACCCCTCCACTTT. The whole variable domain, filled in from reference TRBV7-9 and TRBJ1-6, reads DTGVSQNPRHKITKRGQNVTFRCDPISEHNRLYWYRQTLGQGPEFLTYFQNEAQLEKSRLLSDRFSAERPKGSFSTLEIQRTEQGDSAMYLCASSFDGPNSPLHFGNGTRLTVT.